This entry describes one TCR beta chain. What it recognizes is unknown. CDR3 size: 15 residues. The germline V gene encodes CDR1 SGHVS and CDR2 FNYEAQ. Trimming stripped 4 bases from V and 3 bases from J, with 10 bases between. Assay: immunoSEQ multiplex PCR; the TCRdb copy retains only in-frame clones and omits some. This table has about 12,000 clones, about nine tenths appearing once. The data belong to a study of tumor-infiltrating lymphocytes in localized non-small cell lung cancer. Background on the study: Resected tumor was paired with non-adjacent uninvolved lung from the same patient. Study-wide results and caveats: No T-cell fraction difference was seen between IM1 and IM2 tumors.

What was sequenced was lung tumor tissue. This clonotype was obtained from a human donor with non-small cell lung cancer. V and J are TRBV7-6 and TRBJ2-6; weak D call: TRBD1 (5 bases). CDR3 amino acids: CASSSTEYGANVLTF. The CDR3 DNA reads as TGTGCCAGCAGCTCGACAGAGTATGGGGCCAACGTCCTGACTTTC.